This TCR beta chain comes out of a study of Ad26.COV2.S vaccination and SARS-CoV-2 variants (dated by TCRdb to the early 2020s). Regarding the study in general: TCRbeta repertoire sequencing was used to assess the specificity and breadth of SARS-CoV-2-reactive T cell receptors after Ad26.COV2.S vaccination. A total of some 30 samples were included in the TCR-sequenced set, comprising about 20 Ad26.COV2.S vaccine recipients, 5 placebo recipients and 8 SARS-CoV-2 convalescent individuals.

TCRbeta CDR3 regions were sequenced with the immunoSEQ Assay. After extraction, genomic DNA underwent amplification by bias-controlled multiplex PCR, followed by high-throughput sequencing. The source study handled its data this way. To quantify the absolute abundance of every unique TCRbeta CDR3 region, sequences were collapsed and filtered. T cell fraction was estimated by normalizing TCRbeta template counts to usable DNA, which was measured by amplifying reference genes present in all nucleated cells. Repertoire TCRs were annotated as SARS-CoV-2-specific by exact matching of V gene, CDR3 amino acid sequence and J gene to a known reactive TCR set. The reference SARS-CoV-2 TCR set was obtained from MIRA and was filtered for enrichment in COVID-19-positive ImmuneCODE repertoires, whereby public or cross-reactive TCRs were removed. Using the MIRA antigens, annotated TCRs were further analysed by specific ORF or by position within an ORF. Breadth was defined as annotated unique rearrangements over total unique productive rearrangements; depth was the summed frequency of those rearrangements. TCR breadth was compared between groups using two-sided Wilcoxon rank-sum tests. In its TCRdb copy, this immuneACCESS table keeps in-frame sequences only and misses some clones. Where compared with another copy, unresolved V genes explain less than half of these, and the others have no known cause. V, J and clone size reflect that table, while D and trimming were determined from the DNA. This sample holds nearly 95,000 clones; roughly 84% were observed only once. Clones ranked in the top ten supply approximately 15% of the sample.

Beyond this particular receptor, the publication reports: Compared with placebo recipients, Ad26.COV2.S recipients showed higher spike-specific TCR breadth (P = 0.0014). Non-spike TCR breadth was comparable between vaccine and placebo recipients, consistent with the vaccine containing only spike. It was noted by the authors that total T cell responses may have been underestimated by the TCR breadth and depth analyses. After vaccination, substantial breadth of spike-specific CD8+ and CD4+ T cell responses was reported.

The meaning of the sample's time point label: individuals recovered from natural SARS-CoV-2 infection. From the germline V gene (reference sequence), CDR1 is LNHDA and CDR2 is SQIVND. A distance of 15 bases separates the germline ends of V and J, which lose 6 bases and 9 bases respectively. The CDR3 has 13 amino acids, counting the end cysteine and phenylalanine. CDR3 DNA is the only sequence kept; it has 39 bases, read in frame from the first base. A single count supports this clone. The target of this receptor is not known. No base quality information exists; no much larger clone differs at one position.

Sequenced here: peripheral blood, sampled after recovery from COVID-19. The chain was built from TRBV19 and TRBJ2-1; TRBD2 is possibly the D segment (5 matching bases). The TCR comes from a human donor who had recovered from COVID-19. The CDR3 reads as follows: CASSPLRGSEQFF. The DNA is TGTGCCAGTAGCCCGCTACGGGGAAGTGAGCAGTTCTTC.